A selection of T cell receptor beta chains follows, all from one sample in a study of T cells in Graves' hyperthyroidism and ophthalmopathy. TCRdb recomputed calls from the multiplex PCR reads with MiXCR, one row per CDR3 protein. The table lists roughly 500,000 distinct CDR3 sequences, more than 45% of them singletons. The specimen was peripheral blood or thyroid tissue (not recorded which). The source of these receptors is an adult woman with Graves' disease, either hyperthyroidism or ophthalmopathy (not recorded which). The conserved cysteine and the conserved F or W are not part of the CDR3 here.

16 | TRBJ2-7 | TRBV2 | ASIEAPRGGLSTYEQY
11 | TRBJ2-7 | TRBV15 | ATAARERYEQY
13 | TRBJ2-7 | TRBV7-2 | ASSSLPGHNYEQY
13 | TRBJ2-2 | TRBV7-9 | ASSRTAGRPGELF
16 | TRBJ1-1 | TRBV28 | ASSLSQGRGRGDTEAF
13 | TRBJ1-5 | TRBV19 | ASSIVQGAEQPQH
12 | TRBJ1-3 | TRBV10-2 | ASSEQGGGNTIY
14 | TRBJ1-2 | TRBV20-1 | SASGQDNELSRGYT
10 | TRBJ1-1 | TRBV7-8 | ASKQTGLGAF
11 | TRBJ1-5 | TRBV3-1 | ASSQALNQPQH
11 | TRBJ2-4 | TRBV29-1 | SVQTEAKNIQY
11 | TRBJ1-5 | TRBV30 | AWANRGNQPQH
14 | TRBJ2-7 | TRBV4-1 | ASSQGSEGYSYEQY
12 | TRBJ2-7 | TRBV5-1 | ASSLNHLTYEQY
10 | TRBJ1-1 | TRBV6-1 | ASSVTGSEAF
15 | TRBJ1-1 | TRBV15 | ATSRDRLQFWGIEAF
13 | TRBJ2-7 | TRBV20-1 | SARGRLTEPYEQY
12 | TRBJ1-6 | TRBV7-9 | ASTPLQGGSPLH
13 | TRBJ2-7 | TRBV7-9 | ASSLRREGAYEQY
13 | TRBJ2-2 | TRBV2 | ASRVGSSNTGELF
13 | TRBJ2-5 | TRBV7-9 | ASSLSLAGQETQY
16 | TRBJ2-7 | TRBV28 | ASSPGQGGLADSYEQY
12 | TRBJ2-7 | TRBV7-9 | ASSLGVEGYEQY
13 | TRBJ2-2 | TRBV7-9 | ASSLDFRESGELF
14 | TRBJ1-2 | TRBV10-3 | ASSYSLATGWVGYT
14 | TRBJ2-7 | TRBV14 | ASSQDPDGRPHEQY
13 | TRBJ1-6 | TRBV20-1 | SARGRQGEHSPLH
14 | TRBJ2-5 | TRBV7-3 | ASSFQPRAGGETQY
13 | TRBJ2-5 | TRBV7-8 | ASSLNSAGEETQY
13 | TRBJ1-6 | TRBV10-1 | ASSESAPRNSPLH
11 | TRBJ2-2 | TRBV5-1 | ASTVVRAGELF
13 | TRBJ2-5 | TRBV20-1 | SARTGGAIQETQY
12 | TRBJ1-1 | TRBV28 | ASSRTGQNTEAL
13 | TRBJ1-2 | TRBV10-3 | AISEKSGQNYGYT
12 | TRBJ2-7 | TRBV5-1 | ASSLVGQLYEQY
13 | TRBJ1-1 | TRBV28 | ASSSAVGRRTEAF
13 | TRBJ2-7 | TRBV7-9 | ASSRTGRNSYEQY
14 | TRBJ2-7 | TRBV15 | ATKAGTGRTLYEQY
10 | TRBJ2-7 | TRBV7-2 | ASSVDGTEQY
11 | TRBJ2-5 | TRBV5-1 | ASSLQQQETQY
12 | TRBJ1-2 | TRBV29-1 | SVGTGGGNYGYT
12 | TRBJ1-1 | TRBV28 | ASSFLRGRTEAF
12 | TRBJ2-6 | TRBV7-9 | ASSIGPGGNVLT
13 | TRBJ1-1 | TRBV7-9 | ASSQEQGVWTEAF
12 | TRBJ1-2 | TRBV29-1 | SVDLSDTNYGYT
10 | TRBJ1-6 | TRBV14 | ASSHNYSPLH
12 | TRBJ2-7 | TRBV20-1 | SAREGTESYEQY
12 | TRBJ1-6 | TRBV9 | ASSRGDKNSPLH